This T cell receptor delta chain was captured in a study of gamma-delta chains in newborns, infants, children. Study-level information: Microbial exposure reportedly drives polyclonal innate γδ T cell expansion after birth.

Germline V gene data show CDR1 as TVYSNPD and CDR2 as GDNSRS (reference sequence). V shed 4 bases, J shed 0 bases, and the junction held 13 bases outside the gene matches. The CDR3 has 17 amino acids. TCRdb processed the reads again with the CATT caller. The table shows 6,100 or so delta-chain clones, with roughly 2% occurring only once. By share of the sample, this clone is medium-sized (0.01 to 0.1%). The same CDR3 also results from other DNA sequences found in this sample. The chain employs TRDV3 and TRDJ2; 8 bases agree with TRDD3. The sample comprised blood. The clonotype comes from a child who was a newborn, infant or young child, either healthy, febrile or measles-vaccinated (not recorded which). CDR3 nucleotide sequence: TGTGCCTCATGCCACTGGGGGCTCCAAGCTTTGACAGCACAACTCTTCTTT. This translates into CASCHWGLQALTAQLFF.